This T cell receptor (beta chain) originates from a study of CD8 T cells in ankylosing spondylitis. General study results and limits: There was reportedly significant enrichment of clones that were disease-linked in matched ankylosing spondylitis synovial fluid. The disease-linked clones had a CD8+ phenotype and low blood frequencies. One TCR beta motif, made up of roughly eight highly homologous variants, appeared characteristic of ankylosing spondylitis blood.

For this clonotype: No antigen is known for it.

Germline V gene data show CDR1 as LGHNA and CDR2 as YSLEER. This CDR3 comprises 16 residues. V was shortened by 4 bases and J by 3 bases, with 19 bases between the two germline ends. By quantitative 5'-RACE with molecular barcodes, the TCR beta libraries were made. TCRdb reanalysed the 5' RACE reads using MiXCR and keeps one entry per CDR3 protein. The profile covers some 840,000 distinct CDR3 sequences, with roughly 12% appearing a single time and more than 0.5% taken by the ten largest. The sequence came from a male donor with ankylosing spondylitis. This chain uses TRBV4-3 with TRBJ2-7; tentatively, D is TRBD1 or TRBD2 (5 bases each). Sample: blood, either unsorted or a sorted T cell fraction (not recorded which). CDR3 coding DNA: TGCGCCAGCAGCCCAGCCCCGGGGCCAGGCGTCTACGAGCAGTACTTC. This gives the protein CASSPAPGPGVYEQYF.